This record concerns one T cell receptor beta chain sequence. The target antigen is unknown. Data came from immunoSEQ multiplex PCR; TCRdb stores just in-frame clones and leaves some out. The repertoire holds approximately 30,000 clones, with 75% to 95% as singletons. The germline CDR1 and CDR2 sequences are MNHEY and SVGAGI. The CDR3 totals 15 residues. V gave up 6 bases and J gave up 0 bases; unmatched junction bases: 7. This sample was taken from a study of OX40 agonist ivuxolimab in advanced cancers. Overall study context: Patients achieving partial responses numbered three: one hepatocellular carcinoma case and two cutaneous melanoma cases.

General observations from the study: Compared with CD4+, CD8+ T cells on average had more expanded clones.

The chain combines TRBV6-5 with TRBJ2-7; 8 bases are shared with TRBD2. The sample here was CD4+ or CD8+ T cells sorted from blood, taken in a trial of the OX40 agonist ivuxolimab. The receptor's source is an adult with an advanced solid tumor such as melanoma, head and neck, liver or kidney cancer. The CDR3 DNA reads TGTGCCAGCAGCCGACATAGCGGGACCTCCTACGAGCAGTACTTC. It is translated as CASSRHSGTSYEQYF.